One and the same sample provided the 25 T cell receptor beta chains below, sequenced in a study of tissue T cells after allogeneic stem cell transplantation. As for time point: mouse harvest day 7 after allogeneic transplant. Tail vein injection delivered 10^7 T-cell-depleted bone marrow cells and 10^6 splenic CD5+ T cells. Sequenced by immunoSEQ multiplex PCR; TCRdb stores in-frame clones only, minus some. The profile shows about 6,700 clones, under 50% of them singletons. The sequencing sample was made of gut tissue. These receptors were collected from a female BALB/c mouse given C57BL/6 T cells with graft-versus-host disease after an allogeneic hematopoietic cell transplant.

This clone has more than one count but fewer than ten. Genes here carry mouse names. The read ends 1 residue early relative to the CDR3; the germline J gene fills the gap. J is TRBJ1-5 and V is TRBV26; D ambiguous. The CDR3 covers 13 residues. From germline, CDR1 is KGHPV and CDR2 FQNQEV (reference sequence). The V gene lost 3 bases and the J gene lost 4 bases, with 7 bases spanning the gap. CDR3 sequence reads: CASSLTVNQAPLF. Incomplete CDR3 DNA: TGTGCCAGCAGTCTAACAGTGAACCAGGCTCCGCTT.

As to this clone: Gene names and germline refer to mouse. Sequencing ends 1 residue short of the CDR3 end; the germline J gene provides the rest. The chain uses TRBV5 and TRBJ2-4; D is ambiguous. The V and J ends lost 0 bases and 5 bases respectively, with 0 bases between them. The CDR3 consists of 11 residues. Germline V gene lookup returns CDR1 LGHNA and CDR2 YNLKQL (reference sequence). The sequenced CDR3 bases are TGTGCCAGCAGCCAAGAAAACACCTTGTAC. This sequence encodes CASSQENTLY. The complete CDR3 protein is CASSQENTLYF.

With regard to this clone: Gene labels here are mouse ones. The read comes to an end 1 residue before the CDR3 does, leaving the germline J gene to fill in the end. The V gene is TRBV23, the J gene TRBJ2-4; the table's TRBD2 call for D was not verified on the DNA. This CDR3 is built from 16 residues. Germline lookup yields CDR1 KGHTA and CDR2 FQNQQP. CDR3 DNA (partial): TGCTCCAGCAGTCAATCCGGGGGGCTCCGTCAAAACACCTTGTAC. Protein: CSSSQSGGLRQNTLY. The full-length CDR3 reads as CSSSQSGGLRQNTLYF.

This clone was detected only a few times. All gene names here are mouse names. With the read ending 1 residue before the CDR3 end, the germline J gene is used to fill in that end. The chain employs TRBV13-2 and TRBJ1-3; D is ambiguous. The CDR3 has 14 amino acids. V was pared by 0 bases and J by 0 bases, with 4 bases between. Germline CDR1 and CDR2: NNHNN and SYGAGS (reference sequence). Partial CDR3 DNA: TGTGCCAGCGGTGATGCCAGTTCTGGAAATACGCTCTAT. Amino acids: CASGDASSGNTLY. The whole CDR3 sequence is CASGDASSGNTLYF.

Concerning this clone: All gene names here are mouse names. The CDR3 end falls 1 residue outside the read, so it is completed with the germline J gene. The chain joins TRBV19 to TRBJ2-1; D is perhaps TRBD2 (6 bases). Trimming left V 2 bases short and J 3 bases short, with 9 bases between. The CDR3 consists of 14 residues. Looked up from germline, CDR1 is FNHDT and CDR2 is SITEND (reference sequence). Partial CDR3 DNA: TGTGCCAGCAGTATCGCGGGGGGCTATGCTGAGCAGTTC. Residues: CASSIAGGYAEQF. In full, the CDR3 reads CASSIAGGYAEQFF.

In regard to this clone: Germline and genes here are mouse. The read halts 1 residue ahead of the CDR3 end, with the missing end drawn from the germline J gene. V and J are TRBV2 and TRBJ2-5; D is unclear. CDR1 is LGHNA and CDR2 is YSYQKL in the germline V gene. V was trimmed by 0 bases and J by 2 bases, leaving 6 bases between them. This CDR3 is 14 amino acids long. The CDR3 spells CASSQEGSQDTQYF. The sequenced part of the CDR3 DNA is TGTGCCAGCAGCCAAGAGGGGAGCCAAGACACCCAGTAC. The full variable domain, rest sourced from reference TRBV2 and TRBJ2-5, is DPKIIQKPKYLVAVTGSEKILICEQYLGHNAMYWYRQSAKKPLEFMFSYSYQKLMDNQTASSRFQPQSSKKNHLDLQITALKPDDSATYFCASSQEGSQDTQYFGPGTRLLVL.

On this clone itself: Here the gene names and germline are mouse. The CDR3 end is not reached by the read, which stops 1 residue before it; the germline J gene fills it in. This chain connects TRBV29 to TRBJ2-5; D unclear. CDR1 is MSHET and CDR2 is SYDVDS in the germline V gene. The CDR3 contains 13 residues. The V gene lost 2 bases and the J gene lost 1 base, with 4 bases spanning the gap. The chain's CDR3 is CASSLRDQDTQYF. CDR3 DNA, as far as it was read: TGTGCTAGCAGTTTACGGGACCAAGACACCCAGTAC.

This clone has just a few counts. All gene names here are mouse names. The read is 1 residue too short to cover the CDR3 end, so that end is filled in from the germline J gene. The chain is built from TRBV26 and TRBJ1-4; 7 bases map to TRBD1. The V gene end was trimmed by 0 bases and the J gene end by 3 bases; junction bases not matched to a gene: 1. Germline V CDR1 and CDR2: KGHPV, FQNQEV (reference sequence). The CDR3 sequence is 15 residues long. Partial CDR3 DNA: TGTGCCAGCAGTCTGTCTCAGGGGGCCAACGAAAGATTATTT. The encoded protein is CASSLSQGANERLF. The CDR3 as a whole reads CASSLSQGANERLFF.

Comments on this clone: The genes and germline here are from mouse. The sequenced fragment ends 1 residue before the CDR3 boundary, so the rest is inferred from the germline J gene. Other DNA sequences within the sample encode an identical CDR3. V gene TRBV26 combines with J gene TRBJ2-5; D is unresolved. CDR1 KGHPV and CDR2 FQNQEV come from the germline V gene (reference sequence). The germline V and J ends were trimmed by 3 bases and 0 bases, with 4 bases remaining between them. CDR3 length equals 13 residues. The sequenced part of the CDR3 DNA is TGTGCCAGCAGTCTCGGGAACCAAGACACCCAGTAC. Translating it yields CASSLGNQDTQY. The whole CDR3 region reads CASSLGNQDTQYF. The full variable domain, completed using reference TRBV26 and TRBJ2-5, is NSKVIQTPRYLVKGQGQKAKMRCIPEKGHPVVFWYQQNKNNEFKFLINFQNQEVLQQIDMTEKRFSAECPSNSPCSLEIQSSEAGDSALYLCASSLGNQDTQYFGPGTRLLVL.

This clone has just a few counts. Gene names are mouse gene names. The missing CDR3 end, 1 residue past where the read stops, is filled in from the germline J gene. The chain links TRBV24 to TRBJ1-1, with D maybe TRBD1 (5 bases). V dropped 7 bases and J dropped 4 bases, with 13 bases sitting between them. CDR1 KGHTA and CDR2 FRNEEI come from the germline V gene. This CDR3 has 13 residues. CDR3 bases read: TGTGCCAGCAATCACGGGGCATTCACAGAAGTCTTC. As protein: CASNHGAFTEVF. The CDR3 in full is CASNHGAFTEVFF.

The table lists this clone with a few counts. The gene symbols are mouse symbols. Read data end 1 residue before the CDR3 end; the end is taken from the germline J gene. The V gene is TRBV26, the J gene TRBJ1-2; D is uncertain. V shed 1 base and J shed 0 bases, with 6 bases lying between them. Germline V gene data show CDR1 as KGHPV and CDR2 as FQNQEV (reference sequence). This CDR3 spans 14 amino acids. CDR3 region: CASSLLQPNSDYTF. CDR3 DNA (partial): TGTGCCAGCAGTCTGTTACAGCCAAACTCCGACTACACC.

As to this clone: Genes here carry mouse names. Sequencing ends 1 residue short of the CDR3 end; the germline J gene provides the rest. V is TRBV19 and J is TRBJ2-3, with a tentative D call TRBD2 (6 bases). This CDR3 contains 14 residues. The ends were cut back, 5 bases at V and 0 bases at J, with 10 bases in the middle. Germline loops: CDR1 FNHDT, CDR2 SITEND (reference sequence). Incomplete CDR3 DNA: TGTGCCAGCAGCCTCTGGGGTAGTGCAGAAACGCTGTAT. It codes for CASSLWGSAETLY. The entire CDR3 reads CASSLWGSAETLYF. The variable domain in full, with the rest retrieved from reference TRBV19 and TRBJ2-3, is GGIITQTPKFLIGQEGQKLTLKCQQNFNHDTMYWYRQDSGKGLRLIYYSITENDLQKGDLSEGYDASREKKSSFSLTVTSAQKNEMAVFLCASSLWGSAETLYFGSGTRLTVL.

Of note for this clone: Gene labels here are mouse ones. The read halts 1 residue ahead of the CDR3 end, with the missing end drawn from the germline J gene. The rearrangement joins TRBV16 to TRBJ1-3; TRBD1 matches at 7 bases. V trimming: 0 bases; J trimming: 1 base; junction bases outside the gene matches: 0. This CDR3 is built from 15 residues. Germline V lookup: CDR1 SGHSA, CDR2 FRNQAP. The covered CDR3 bases are TGTGCAAGCAGCTTAGAAGGGGGCTCTGGAAATACGCTCTAT. This codes for CASSLEGGSGNTLY. The CDR3 reads in full as CASSLEGGSGNTLYF.

A remark on this clone: Gene labels here are mouse ones. The read halts 1 residue ahead of the CDR3 end, with the missing end drawn from the germline J gene. The V call is TRBV15, the J call TRBJ1-4; 11 positions match TRBD1. The ends lost 6 bases at V and 4 bases at J; junction bases unmatched: 4. The CDR3 extends over 15 amino acids. Germline V gene lookup returns CDR1 SGHND and CDR2 FRSKSL. The CDR3 DNA, read in part, is TGTGCCAGCAGGGCCGGGACAGGGGGCAACGAAAGATTATTT. It encodes CASRAGTGGNERLF. The complete CDR3 protein is CASRAGTGGNERLFF.

About this clone: Mouse names are used for the genes. The read terminates 1 residue before the CDR3 end, so the remaining end is supplied by the germline J gene. The chain joins TRBV13-2 to TRBJ2-5; 8 bases are shared with TRBD2. Germline-derived CDR1 and CDR2 are NNHNN and SYGAGS (reference sequence). V trimming: 4 bases; J trimming: 4 bases; junction bases outside the gene matches: 2. The CDR3 runs 13 residues. The chain's CDR3 is CASGPLGEDTQYF. The sequenced part of the CDR3 DNA is TGTGCCAGCGGTCCACTGGGGGAAGACACCCAGTAC.

Worth noting for this clone: Genes and germline come from the mouse. The observed sequence ends 1 residue before the CDR3 terminus, with the missing tail filled in from the germline J gene. The chain links TRBV5 to TRBJ1-1; D gene uncertain. Germline values: CDR1 LGHNA, CDR2 YNLKQL (reference sequence). CDR3 length: 14 residues. V was clipped by 0 bases and J by 2 bases, with 7 bases between them. The CDR3 loop reads CASSQEGFNTEVFF. CDR3 DNA, as far as it was read: TGTGCCAGCAGCCAAGAAGGATTCAACACAGAAGTCTTC.

About this clone: The gene names given are mouse names. The read halts 1 residue ahead of the CDR3 end, with the missing end drawn from the germline J gene. This rearrangement joins TRBV12-1 to TRBJ1-6, with 10 bases lining up with TRBD1. TRBJ1-6 is reported as an ORF; its role is uncertain. The CDR3 totals 16 residues. Germline V lookup: CDR1 SGHSN, CDR2 HYEKVE. J lost 5 bases, V lost 2 bases, and 5 bases had no gene match. The part of the CDR3 DNA that was read is TGTGCCAGCTCTCCGGGACAGGGGAGGAATAATTCGCCCCTCTAC. This sequence encodes CASSPGQGRNNSPLY. The full CDR3 reads CASSPGQGRNNSPLYF.

On this clone itself: Here the gene names and germline are mouse. The read ends 1 residue shy of where the CDR3 ends; the end is completed using the germline J gene. The chain couples TRBV26 to TRBJ2-3, with 8 nucleotides matching TRBD2. The CDR3 extends over 16 amino acids. V trimming: 1 base; J trimming: 0 bases; junction bases outside the gene matches: 3. Germline lookup yields CDR1 KGHPV and CDR2 FQNQEV (reference sequence). The CDR3 loop is CASSLLTGASAETLYF. The DNA read from the CDR3 is TGTGCCAGCAGTCTGTTGACTGGGGCTAGTGCAGAAACGCTGTAT.

Regarding this clone: These gene names are mouse names. The CDR3 extends 1 residue past the end of the read, so its final part is completed from the germline J gene. The chain uses TRBV26 and TRBJ1-1; D not certain. The CDR3 has 13 residues. V lost 4 bases and J lost 1, with 7 bases in between. Germline loops: CDR1 KGHPV, CDR2 FQNQEV (reference sequence). The CDR3 bases that were read are TGTGCCAGCAGTCCGGCAGGAAACACAGAAGTCTTC. It is translated as CASSPAGNTEVF. The complete CDR3 sequence is CASSPAGNTEVFF. The entire variable domain, with the rest obtained from reference TRBV26 and TRBJ1-1, is as follows: NSKVIQTPRYLVKGQGQKAKMRCIPEKGHPVVFWYQQNKNNEFKFLINFQNQEVLQQIDMTEKRFSAECPSNSPCSLEIQSSEAGDSALYLCASSPAGNTEVFFGKGTRLTVV.

This clone occurred a few times. Gene and germline names: mouse. With the read ending 1 residue before the CDR3 end, the germline J gene is used to fill in that end. The J gene is TRBJ2-2, the V gene TRBV3; 7 nucleotides match TRBD1. Germline CDR1 reads SNHLY; CDR2 reads FYNGKV (reference sequence). V lost 5 bases and J lost 2; bases outside the gene matches: 2. The CDR3 has 14 residues. The CDR3 loop reads CASSIRGNTGQLYF. The covered CDR3 bases are TGTGCCAGCAGCATCAGGGGGAACACCGGGCAGCTCTAC.

This clone was seen only a few times. Gene names and germline match the mouse. The read stops 1 residue short of the end of the CDR3; the missing end is completed from the germline J gene. The V and J genes are TRBV13-1 and TRBJ2-5; a possible D gene is TRBD1 (5 bases). Germline-derived CDR1 and CDR2 are NSHNY and SYGAGN. The CDR3 is 14 amino acids. The V gene lost 2 bases and the J gene lost 0 bases, with 7 bases spanning the gap. The CDR3 loop is CASSERTNQDTQYF. The CDR3 DNA, read in part, is TGTGCCAGCAGTGAGCGGACAAACCAAGACACCCAGTAC.

This clone was seen more than once but under ten times. Germline and genes: mouse. The read ends 1 residue shy of where the CDR3 ends; the end is completed using the germline J gene. This chain links TRBV26 with TRBJ2-3; D gene unclear. CDR1 is KGHPV, CDR2 FQNQEV, per germline (reference sequence). This CDR3 has 14 amino acids. V dropped 2 bases and J dropped 0 bases, with 6 bases sitting between them. The CDR3: CASSLKSSAETLYF. The CDR3 DNA, read in part, is TGTGCCAGCAGTCTGAAGTCTAGTGCAGAAACGCTGTAT.

This clone has just a few counts. Germline and genes here are mouse. The sequenced fragment ends 1 residue before the CDR3 boundary, so the rest is inferred from the germline J gene. The chain carries TRBV26 and TRBJ2-3; D gene ambiguous. This CDR3 region has 14 residues. V was shortened by 4 bases and J by 0 bases, with 8 bases between the two germline ends. Germline CDR1 KGHPV, CDR2 FQNQEV (reference sequence). The CDR3 spells CASSPRGSAETLYF. The CDR3 DNA, read in part, is TGTGCCAGCAGTCCCCGAGGAAGTGCAGAAACGCTGTAT. The complete variable domain, with remaining parts taken from reference TRBV26 and TRBJ2-3, reads NSKVIQTPRYLVKGQGQKAKMRCIPEKGHPVVFWYQQNKNNEFKFLINFQNQEVLQQIDMTEKRFSAECPSNSPCSLEIQSSEAGDSALYLCASSPRGSAETLYFGSGTRLTVL.

With regard to this clone: Genes here carry mouse names. The read ends 1 residue shy of where the CDR3 ends; the end is completed using the germline J gene. The rearrangement links TRBV1 to TRBJ2-1; TRBD2 matches 7 bases. Germline V gene data show CDR1 as NSQYPW and CDR2 as LRSPGD (reference sequence). The trim removed 3 bases at V and 3 bases at J, leaving 5 bases unmatched. The CDR3 covers 15 residues. Incomplete CDR3 DNA: TGCACCTGCAGTGCCCCTGGGGGTTCCTATGCTGAGCAGTTC. It translates to CTCSAPGGSYAEQF. The complete CDR3 sequence is CTCSAPGGSYAEQFF.

For this clone: Gene names denote mouse genes. The sequenced fragment ends 1 residue before the CDR3 boundary, so the rest is inferred from the germline J gene. The genes are TRBV19 and TRBJ2-7; a possible D gene is TRBD1 (6 bases). This CDR3 is built from 14 residues. V lost 2 bases to trimming and J lost 1 base, with 10 bases between them. The germline gives CDR1 FNHDT, CDR2 SITEND (reference sequence). CDR3 sequence reads: CASSIGGQSYEQYF. The CDR3 DNA, read in part, is TGTGCCAGCAGTATCGGGGGACAATCCTATGAACAGTAC.